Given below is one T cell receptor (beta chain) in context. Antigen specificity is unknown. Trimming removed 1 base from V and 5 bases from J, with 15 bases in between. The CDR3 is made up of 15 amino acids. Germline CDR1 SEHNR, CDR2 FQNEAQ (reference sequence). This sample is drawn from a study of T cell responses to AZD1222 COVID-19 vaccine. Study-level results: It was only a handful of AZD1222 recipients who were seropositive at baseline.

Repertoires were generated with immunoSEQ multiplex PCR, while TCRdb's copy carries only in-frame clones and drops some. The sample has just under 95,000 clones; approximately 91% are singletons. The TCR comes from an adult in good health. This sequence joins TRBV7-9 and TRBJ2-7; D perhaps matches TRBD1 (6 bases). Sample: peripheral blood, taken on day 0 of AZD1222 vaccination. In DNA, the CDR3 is TGTGCCAGCAGCTTAGTTCTCGGGTCAGGGGACGAGCAGTACTTC. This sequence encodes CASSLVLGSGDEQYF.